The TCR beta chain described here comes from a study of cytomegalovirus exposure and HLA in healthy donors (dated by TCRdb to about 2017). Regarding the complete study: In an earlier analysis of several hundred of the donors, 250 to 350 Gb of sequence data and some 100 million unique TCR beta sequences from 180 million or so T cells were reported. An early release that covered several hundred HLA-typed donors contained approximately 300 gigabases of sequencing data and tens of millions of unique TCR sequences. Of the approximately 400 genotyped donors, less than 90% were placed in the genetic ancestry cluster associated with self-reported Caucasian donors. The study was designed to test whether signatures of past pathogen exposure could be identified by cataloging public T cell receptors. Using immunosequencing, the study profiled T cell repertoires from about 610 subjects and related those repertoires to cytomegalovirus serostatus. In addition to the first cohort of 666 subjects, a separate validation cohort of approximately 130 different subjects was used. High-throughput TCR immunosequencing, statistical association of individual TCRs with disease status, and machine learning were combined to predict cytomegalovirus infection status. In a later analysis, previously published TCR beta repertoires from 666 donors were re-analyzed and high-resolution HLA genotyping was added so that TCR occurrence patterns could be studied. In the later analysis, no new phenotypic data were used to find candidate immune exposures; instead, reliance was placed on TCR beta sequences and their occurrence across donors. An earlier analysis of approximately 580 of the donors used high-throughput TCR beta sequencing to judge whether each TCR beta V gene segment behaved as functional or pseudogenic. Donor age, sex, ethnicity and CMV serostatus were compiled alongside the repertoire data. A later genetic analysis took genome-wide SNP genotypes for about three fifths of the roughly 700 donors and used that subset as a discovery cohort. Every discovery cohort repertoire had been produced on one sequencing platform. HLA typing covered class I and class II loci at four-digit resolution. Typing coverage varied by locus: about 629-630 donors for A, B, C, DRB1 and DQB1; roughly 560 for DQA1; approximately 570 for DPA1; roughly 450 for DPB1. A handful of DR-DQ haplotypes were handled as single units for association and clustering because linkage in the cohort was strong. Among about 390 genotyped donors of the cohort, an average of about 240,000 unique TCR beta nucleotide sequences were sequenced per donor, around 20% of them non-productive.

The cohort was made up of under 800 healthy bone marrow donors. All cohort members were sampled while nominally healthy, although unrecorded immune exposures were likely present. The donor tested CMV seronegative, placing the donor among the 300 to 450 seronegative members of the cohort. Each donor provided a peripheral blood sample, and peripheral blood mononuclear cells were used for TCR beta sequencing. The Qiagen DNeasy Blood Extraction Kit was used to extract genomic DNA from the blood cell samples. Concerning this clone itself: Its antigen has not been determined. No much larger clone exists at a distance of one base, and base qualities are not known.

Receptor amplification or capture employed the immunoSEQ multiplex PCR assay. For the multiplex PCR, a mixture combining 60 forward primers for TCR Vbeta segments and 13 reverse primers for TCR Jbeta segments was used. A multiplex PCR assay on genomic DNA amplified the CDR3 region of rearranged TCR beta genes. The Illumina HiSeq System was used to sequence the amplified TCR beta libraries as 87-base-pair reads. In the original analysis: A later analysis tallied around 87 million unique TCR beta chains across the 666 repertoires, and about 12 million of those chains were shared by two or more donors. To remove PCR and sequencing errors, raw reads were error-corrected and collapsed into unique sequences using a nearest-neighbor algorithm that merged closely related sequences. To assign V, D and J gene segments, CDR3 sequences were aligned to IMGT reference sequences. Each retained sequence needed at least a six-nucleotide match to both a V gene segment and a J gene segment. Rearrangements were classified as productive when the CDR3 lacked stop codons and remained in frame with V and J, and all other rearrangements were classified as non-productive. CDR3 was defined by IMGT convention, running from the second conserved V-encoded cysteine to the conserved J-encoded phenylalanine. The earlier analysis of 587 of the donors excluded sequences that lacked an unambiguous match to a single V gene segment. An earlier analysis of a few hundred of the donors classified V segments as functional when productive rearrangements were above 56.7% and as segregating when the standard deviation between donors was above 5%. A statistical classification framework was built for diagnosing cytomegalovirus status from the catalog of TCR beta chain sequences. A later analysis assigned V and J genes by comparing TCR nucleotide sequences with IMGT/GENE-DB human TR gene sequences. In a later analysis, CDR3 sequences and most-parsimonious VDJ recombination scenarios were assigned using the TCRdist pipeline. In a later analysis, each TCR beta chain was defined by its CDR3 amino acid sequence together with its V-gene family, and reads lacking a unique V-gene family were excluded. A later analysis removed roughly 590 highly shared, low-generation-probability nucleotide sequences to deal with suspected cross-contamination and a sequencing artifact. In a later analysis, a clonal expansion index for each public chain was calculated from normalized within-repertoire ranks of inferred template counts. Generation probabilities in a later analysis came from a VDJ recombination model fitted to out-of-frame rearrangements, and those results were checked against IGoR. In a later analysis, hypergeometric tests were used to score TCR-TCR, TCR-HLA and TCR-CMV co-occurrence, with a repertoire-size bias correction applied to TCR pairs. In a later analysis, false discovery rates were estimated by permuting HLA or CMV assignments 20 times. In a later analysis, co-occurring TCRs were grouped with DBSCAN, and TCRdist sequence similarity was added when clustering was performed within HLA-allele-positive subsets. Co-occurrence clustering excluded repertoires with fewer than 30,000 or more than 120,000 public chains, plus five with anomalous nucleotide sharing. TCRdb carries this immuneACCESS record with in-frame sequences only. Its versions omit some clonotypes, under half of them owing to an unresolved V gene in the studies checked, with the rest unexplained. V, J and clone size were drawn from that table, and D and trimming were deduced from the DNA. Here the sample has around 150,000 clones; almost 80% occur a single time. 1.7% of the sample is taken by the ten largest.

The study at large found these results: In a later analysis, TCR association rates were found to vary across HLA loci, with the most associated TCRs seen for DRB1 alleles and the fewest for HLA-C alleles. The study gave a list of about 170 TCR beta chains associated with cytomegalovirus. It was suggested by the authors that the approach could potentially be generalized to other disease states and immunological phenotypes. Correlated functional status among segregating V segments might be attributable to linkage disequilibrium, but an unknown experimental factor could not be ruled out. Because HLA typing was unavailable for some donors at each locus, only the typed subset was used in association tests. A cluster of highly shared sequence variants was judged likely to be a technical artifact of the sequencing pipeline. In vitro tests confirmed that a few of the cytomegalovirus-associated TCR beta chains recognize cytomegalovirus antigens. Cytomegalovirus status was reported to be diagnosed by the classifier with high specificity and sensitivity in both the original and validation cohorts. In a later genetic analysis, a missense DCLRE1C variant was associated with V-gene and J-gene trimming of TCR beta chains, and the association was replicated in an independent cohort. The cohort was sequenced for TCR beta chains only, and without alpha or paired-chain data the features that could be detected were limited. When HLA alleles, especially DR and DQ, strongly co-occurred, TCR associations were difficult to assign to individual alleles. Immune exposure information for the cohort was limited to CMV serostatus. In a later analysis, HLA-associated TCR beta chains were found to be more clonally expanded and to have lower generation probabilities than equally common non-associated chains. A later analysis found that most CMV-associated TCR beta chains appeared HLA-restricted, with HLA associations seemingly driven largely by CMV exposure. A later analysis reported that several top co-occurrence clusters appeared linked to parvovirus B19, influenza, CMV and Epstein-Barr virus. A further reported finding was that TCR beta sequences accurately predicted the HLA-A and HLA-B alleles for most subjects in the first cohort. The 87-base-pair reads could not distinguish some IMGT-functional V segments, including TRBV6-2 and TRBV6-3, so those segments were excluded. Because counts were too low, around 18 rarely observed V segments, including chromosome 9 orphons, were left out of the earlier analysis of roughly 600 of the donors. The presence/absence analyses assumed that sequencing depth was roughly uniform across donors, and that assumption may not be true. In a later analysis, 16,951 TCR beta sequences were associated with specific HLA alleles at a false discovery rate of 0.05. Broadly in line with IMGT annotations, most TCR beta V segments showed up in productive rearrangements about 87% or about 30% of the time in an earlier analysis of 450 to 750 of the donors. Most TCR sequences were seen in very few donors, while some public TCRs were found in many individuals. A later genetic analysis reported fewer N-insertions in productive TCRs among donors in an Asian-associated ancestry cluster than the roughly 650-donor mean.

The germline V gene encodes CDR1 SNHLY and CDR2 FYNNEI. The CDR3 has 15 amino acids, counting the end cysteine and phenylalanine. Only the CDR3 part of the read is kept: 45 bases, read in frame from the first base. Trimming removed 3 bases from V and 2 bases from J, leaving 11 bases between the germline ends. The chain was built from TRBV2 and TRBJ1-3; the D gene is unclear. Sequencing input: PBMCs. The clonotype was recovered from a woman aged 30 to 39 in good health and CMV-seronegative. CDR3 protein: CASSEGGKTGNTIYF. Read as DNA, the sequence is TGTGCCAGCAGTGAGGGAGGTAAAACTGGAAACACCATATATTTT.